The present TCR beta chain was sequenced within a study of HIV-infected patients and healthy controls. Approximately 500 ng RNA was reverse transcribed with alpha and beta constant-region primers. Alpha and beta chain libraries were made separately by chain-specific third strand synthesis with multiplexing indices. TCRdb called the 5' RACE reads again in MiXCR, with one record for every CDR3 protein. The sample holds roughly 18,000 distinct CDR3 sequences, under 9.5% seen once. This clonotype was found many times. Roughly three months, about 14 weeks, into antiretroviral therapy, follow-up blood was collected. Whole blood was used without fractionation, so all unsorted peripheral T cells were included. The CDR3 sequence is 13 residues long. CDR1 is KGHDR, CDR2 SFDVKD, per germline. The V end lost 3 bases, the J end lost 0 bases, and 4 bases lay between the germline ends.

The chain is built from TRBV24-1 and TRBJ2-5; D remains ambiguous. The sample consisted of blood, taken during antiretroviral therapy. This receptor was taken from an adult with HIV infection. The CDR3 region is CATSDRYQETQYF. CDR3 sequence (DNA): TGTGCCACCAGTGATCGGTACCAAGAGACCCAGTACTTC.